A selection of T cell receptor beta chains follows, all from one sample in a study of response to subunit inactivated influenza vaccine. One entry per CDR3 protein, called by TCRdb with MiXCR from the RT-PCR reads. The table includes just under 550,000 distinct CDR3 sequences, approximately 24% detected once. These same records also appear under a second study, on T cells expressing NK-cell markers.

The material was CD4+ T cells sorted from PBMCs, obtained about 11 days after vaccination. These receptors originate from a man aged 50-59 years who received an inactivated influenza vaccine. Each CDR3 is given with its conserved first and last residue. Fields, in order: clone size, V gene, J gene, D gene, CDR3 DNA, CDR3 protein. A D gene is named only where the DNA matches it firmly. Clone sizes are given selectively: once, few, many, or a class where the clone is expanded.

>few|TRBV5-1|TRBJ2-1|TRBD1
TGCGCCAGCGCACAGGGGTCCCCCTACAATGAGCAGTTCTTC
CASAQGSPYNEQFF
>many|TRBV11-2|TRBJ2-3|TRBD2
TGTGCCAGCAGGGATGCGGGGGGCCTCACAGATACGCAGTATTTT
CASRDAGGLTDTQYF
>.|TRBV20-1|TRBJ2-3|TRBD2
TGCAGTGCGATAAGCGGGAGCTACACAGATACGCAGTATTTT
CSAISGSYTDTQYF
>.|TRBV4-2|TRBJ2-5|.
TGTGCCAGCAGCCAAGGTCGAGGGAATGGGGAGACCCAGTACTTC
CASSQGRGNGETQYF
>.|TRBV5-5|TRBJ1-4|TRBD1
TGTGCCAGCAGCAACAGTGGACAGGGATGGGAAAAACTGTTTTTT
CASSNSGQGWEKLFF
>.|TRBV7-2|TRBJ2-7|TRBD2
TGTGCCAGCAGCCAACTAGCGGGAGGGCCCTACGAGCAGTACTTC
CASSQLAGGPYEQYF
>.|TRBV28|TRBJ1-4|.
TGTGCCAGCAGCCCAACCCCACTTAATGAAAAAGTGTTTTTT
CASSPTPLNEKVFF
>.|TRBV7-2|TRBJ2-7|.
TGTGCCAGCAGCCAATCAAGCTCCTACGAGCAGTACTTC
CASSQSSSYEQYF
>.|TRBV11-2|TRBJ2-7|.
TGTGCCAGCAGCTTAACCCCGAGCAACTACGAGCAGTACTTC
CASSLTPSNYEQYF
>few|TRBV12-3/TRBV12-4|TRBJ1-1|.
TGTGCCAGCAGTTTTATGGGGAAGAACACTGAAGCTTTCTTT
CASSFMGKNTEAFF
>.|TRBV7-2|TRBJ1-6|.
TGTGCCAGCAGACCCAGAAATTCACCCCTCCACTTT
CASRPRNSPLHF
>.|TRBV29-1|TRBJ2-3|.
TGCAGCGGCCTTACAGCGGCCACAGATACGCAGTATTTT
CSGLTAATDTQYF
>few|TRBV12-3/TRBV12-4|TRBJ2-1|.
TGTGCCAGCAGGACCGCCCCGGGCCCCAGCTCCTACAATGAGCAGTTCTTC
CASRTAPGPSSYNEQFF
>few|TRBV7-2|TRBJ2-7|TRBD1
TGTGCCAGCAGCTTAGTTGGACAGGCGCTTTCCTACGAGCAGTACTTC
CASSLVGQALSYEQYF
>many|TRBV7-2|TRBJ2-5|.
TGTGCCAGCAGCCCCCGTGCGGGAGAGACCCAGTACTTC
CASSPRAGETQYF
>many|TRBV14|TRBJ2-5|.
TGTGCCAGCAGCCAAGTGGACTGGGGAGAGACCCAGTACTTC
CASSQVDWGETQYF
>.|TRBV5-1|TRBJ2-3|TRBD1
TGCGCCAGCATGGCGACAGGGTTTCCAGATACGCAGTATTTT
CASMATGFPDTQYF
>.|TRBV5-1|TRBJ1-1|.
TGCGCCAGCAGCAAGGGACAACCAGGGACTGAAGCTTTCTTT
CASSKGQPGTEAFF
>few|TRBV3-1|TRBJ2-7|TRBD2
TGTGCCAGCAGCCCGGAAAAGTTAGCGGGAGCGAACTACGAGCAGTACTTC
CASSPEKLAGANYEQYF
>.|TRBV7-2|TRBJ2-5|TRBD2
TGTGCCAGCAGCTTAGCGAAGGGACTAGCGGGGGGCCGGTCGGAGGAGACCCAGTACTTC
CASSLAKGLAGGRSEETQYF
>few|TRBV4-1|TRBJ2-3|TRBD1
TGCGCCAGCAGCCAAGAGGATCCAACCGGGACAGGGTTCACAGATACGCAGTATTTT
CASSQEDPTGTGFTDTQYF
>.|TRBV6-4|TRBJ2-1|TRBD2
TGTGCCAGCAGTGACTCGAGTTTGACTAGCGGGCAGTTCTTC
CASSDSSLTSGQFF
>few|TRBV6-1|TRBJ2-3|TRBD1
TGTGCCAGCAGGGGAGACAGGGGGCATAACTCAGATACGCAGTATTTT
CASRGDRGHNSDTQYF
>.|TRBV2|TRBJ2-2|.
TGTGCCAGCAGTGAGGAGAACACCGGGGAGCTGTTTTTT
CASSEENTGELFF
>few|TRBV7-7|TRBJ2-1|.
TGTGCTAGCAGCTTGGTCCGGGGACACGAGCAGTTCTTC
CASSLVRGHEQFF